A single sample is the source of the 27 T cell receptor beta chains below, sequenced in a study of blood T cell repertoires in COVID-19. TCRdb's copy holds only in-frame clones and misses some; the assay was immunoSEQ multiplex PCR. The repertoire includes 150,000 to 170,000 clones, about 89% of them detected once, and less than 0.6% sits in the top ten. Sequencing input: peripheral blood. All receptors derive from a man in his fifties or sixties with acute or convalescent COVID-19.

V is TRBV18 and J is TRBJ2-1; 14 bases line up with TRBD2. V trimming: 1 base; J trimming: 8 bases; junction bases outside the gene matches: 7. CDR1 and CDR2 from the germline V gene are KGHSH and LQKENI. This CDR3 is built from 17 residues. CDR3 sequence reads: CASSPQLTSGRAHEQFF. The CDR3, as DNA: TGTGCCAGCTCACCACAATTGACTAGCGGGAGGGCCCATGAGCAGTTCTTC.

This clone has only one observation. The V gene is TRBV10-3, the J gene TRBJ2-7; TRBD2 agrees at 7 bases. The V gene's germline CDR1 is ENHRY and CDR2 SYGVKD. The junction had 5 bases not matched to a gene; V was cut back by 6 bases and J by 3 bases. The CDR3 sequence is 13 residues long. CDR3 nucleotides: TGTGCCATCAGGGGAGCGGGAATCTACGAGCAGTACTTC. Translating gives CAIRGAGIYEQYF.

J is TRBJ2-2 and V is TRBV7-9; perhaps TRBD1 as D (6 bases). The CDR3 runs to 14 residues. CDR1 and CDR2 from the germline V gene are SEHNR and FQNEAQ (reference sequence). Trimming took 4 bases from V and 1 from J, leaving 7 bases between them. The CDR3 DNA reads as TGTGCCAGCAGCTACAGGGAGAACACCGGGGAGCTGTTTTTT. This codes for CASSYRENTGELFF.

As regards this clone: The same CDR3 is also encoded by other DNA sequences in this sample. J is TRBJ1-3 and V is TRBV28; D is unresolved. The germline V gene encodes CDR1 MDHEN and CDR2 SYDVKM. Trimming took off 8 bases at V and 0 bases at J, with 2 bases between the two ends. The CDR3 runs to 11 residues. Here the CDR3 DNA reads TGTGCCAGCCTCTCTGGAAACACCATATATTTT. Translated: CASLSGNTIYF.

The chain recombines TRBV11-2 with TRBJ1-4; 7 bases align to TRBD1. The germline gives CDR1 SGHAT, CDR2 FQNNGV. Unmatched junction bases numbered 10, after V lost 1 base and J lost 8 bases. The length of the CDR3 is 16 residues. CDR3 sequence reads: CASSLGTGRNGEKLFF. CDR3 nucleotides: TGTGCCAGCAGCTTAGGGACAGGCCGAAATGGGGAAAAACTGTTTTTT.

This sequence joins TRBV28 and TRBJ1-4; 9 bases line up with TRBD1. CDR1 MDHEN and CDR2 SYDVKM come from the germline V gene. V was pared by 4 bases and J by 8 bases, with 14 bases of the junction left unmatched. The CDR3 has 17 amino acids. CDR3 residues: CASSSPWGQGPREKLFF. The CDR3 DNA follows: TGTGCCAGCAGTTCCCCCTGGGGACAGGGCCCGCGAGAAAAACTGTTTTTT.

The gene calls are TRBV11-3 and TRBJ1-1, with D unresolved. Germline values: CDR1 SGHNT, CDR2 YENEEA. CDR3 length equals 12 residues. Trimming shortened V by 3 bases and J by 1 base, and 3 bases separated the two germline ends. Here the CDR3 reads CASSFSNTEAFF. For the CDR3, the DNA is TGTGCCAGCAGCTTCTCGAACACTGAAGCTTTCTTT.

V gene TRBV19 combines with J gene TRBJ2-2, with a weak D call TRBD1 (6 bases). The CDR3 has 14 residues. Germline assignment: CDR1 LNHDA and CDR2 SQIVND (reference sequence). V was pared by 3 bases and J by 6 bases, with 11 bases between. CDR3 in amino acids: CASSIQGISGELFF. Written as DNA, the CDR3 is TGTGCCAGTAGTATTCAGGGGATATCCGGGGAGCTGTTTTTT.

This chain's CDR3 is CASSQARDSYTDTQYF. As DNA, the CDR3 is TGTGCCAGCAGCCAAGCCCGGGACAGTTACACAGATACGCAGTATTTT. The chain combines TRBV4-2 with TRBJ2-3, with 7 bases fitting TRBD1. The CDR3 loop spans 16 amino acids. Per germline, CDR1 LGHNA and CDR2 YNFKEQ. With V trimmed by 1 base and J by 2 bases, 6 bases remained unmatched.

The chain joins TRBV11-2 to TRBJ2-3; 9 nucleotides line up with TRBD1. This CDR3 is 17 amino acids long. CDR1 and CDR2 from the germline V gene are SGHAT and FQNNGV. J was trimmed by 4 bases and V by 4 bases; bases with no gene match: 12. The CDR3 DNA is TGTGCCAGCAGCTCCGAAGGTGGGACAGGGAACGCAGATACGCAGTATTTT. This gives the protein CASSSEGGTGNADTQYF.

CDR3 nucleotides: TGTGCCAGCAGCTTAACGACGGGAGTACACGAGCAGTACTTC. As protein: CASSLTTGVHEQYF. The chain couples TRBV7-9 to TRBJ2-7; D possibly corresponds to TRBD2 (6 bases). The CDR3 spans 14 residues. V lost 2 bases and J lost 5, with 13 bases in between. Germline CDR1 and CDR2: SEHNR and FQNEAQ (reference sequence). Combining the CDR3 with reference TRBV7-9 and TRBJ2-7 gives the whole variable domain DTGVSQNPRHKITKRGQNVTFRCDPISEHNRLYWYRQTLGQGPEFLTYFQNEAQLEKSRLLSDRFSAERPKGSFSTLEIQRTEQGDSAMYLCASSLTTGVHEQYFGPGTRLTVT.

This sequence joins TRBV28 and TRBJ2-1, with 8 bases identical to TRBD2. CDR3 size: 13 residues. After removal of 7 bases from V and 13 bases from J, the junction contained 12 bases not matched to a gene. Germline CDR1 MDHEN, CDR2 SYDVKM. The CDR3 region has the DNA TGTGCCAGCAAGAGTGGGGCGGGGGGCCCCCAGTTCTTC. Translation gives CASKSGAGGPQFF.

This clone was counted only a few times. Other DNA sequences in the same sample also yield this CDR3. The J gene is TRBJ1-1, the V gene TRBV18, with a possible D match to TRBD1 (5 bases). The V end lost 4 bases, the J end lost 2 bases, and 8 bases lay between the germline ends. From germline, CDR1 is KGHSH and CDR2 LQKENI. CDR3 size: 13 residues. CDR3 region: CASSLTENTEAFF. The DNA for the CDR3 is TGTGCCAGCTCACTGACAGAAAACACTGAAGCTTTCTTT.

This chain uses TRBV10-1 with TRBJ1-3; a possible D gene is TRBD1 (6 bases). Per germline, CDR1 WNHNN and CDR2 SYGVQD (reference sequence). Deletions cut 6 bases from V and 4 bases from J, with 10 bases between. The CDR3 contains 13 residues. The CDR3 sequence is CASRHRVGNTIYF. In nucleotides, the CDR3 is TGCGCCAGCAGACACAGGGTCGGAAACACCATATATTTT.

The J gene is TRBJ2-1, the V gene TRBV3-1 (or the pseudogene TRBV3-2); D unclear. Germline V gives CDR1 LGHDT, CDR2 YNNKEL (reference sequence). V was shortened by 0 bases and J by 3 bases, with 18 bases between the two germline ends. This CDR3 is built from 18 residues. The CDR3 sequence is CASSQEPPHYDLYNEQFF. In DNA form, the CDR3 reads TGTGCCAGCAGCCAAGAACCGCCCCACTATGACCTCTACAATGAGCAGTTCTTC.

V and J are TRBV11-2 and TRBJ2-2, with D possibly TRBD2 on 6 matching bases. Trimming cost V 4 bases and J 4 bases, with 13 bases left between them. This CDR3 contains 15 residues. CDR1 is SGHAT, CDR2 FQNNGV, per germline. The CDR3 loop reads CASSSLRGITGELFF. In DNA, the CDR3 is TGTGCCAGCAGCTCCCTGCGGGGCATCACCGGGGAGCTGTTTTTT.

This sequence joins TRBV28 and TRBJ1-1, with D possibly being TRBD1 (5 bases). V was cut by 1 base and J by 7 bases, with 10 bases left in between. Germline V gives CDR1 MDHEN, CDR2 SYDVKM. The CDR3 loop spans 13 amino acids. The CDR3 spells CASSLSPGGEAFF. The CDR3 bases are TGTGCCAGCAGTTTATCCCCCGGGGGTGAAGCTTTCTTT.

The genes are TRBV5-1 and TRBJ2-1; 8 positions agree with TRBD1. The CDR3 has 15 amino acids. The germline V gene has CDR1 SGHRS and CDR2 YFSETQ. V shed 4 bases and J 4 bases; nucleotides not matched to a gene: 7. CDR3 in DNA: TGCGCCAGCAGCCCGACAGGGGTGCAGTACAATGAGCAGTTCTTC. Its protein product is CASSPTGVQYNEQFF.

The chain is built from TRBV5-1 and TRBJ1-1; maybe TRBD1 (5 bases). The CDR3 consists of 14 residues. Germline V gene lookup returns CDR1 SGHRS and CDR2 YFSETQ. V was cut by 7 bases and J by 4 bases, with 17 bases left in between. The CDR3 reads CASGPRVSGTEAFF. The DNA of the CDR3 is TGCGCCAGCGGCCCCAGGGTTTCGGGCACTGAAGCTTTCTTT.

J is TRBJ2-3 and V is TRBV2, with 7 bases matching TRBD1. Germline V lookup: CDR1 SNHLY, CDR2 FYNNEI. The CDR3 runs to 16 residues. Trimming removed 6 bases from V and 5 bases from J; junction bases left unmatched: 14. The CDR3 DNA is TGTGCCAGCAGCCAACAGGGACAGTTGGGAAAAGATACGCAGTATTTT. Its translation is CASSQQGQLGKDTQYF.

The chain couples TRBV5-1 to TRBJ2-6; 7 bases line up with TRBD2. This CDR3 comprises 14 residues. Trimming cost V 7 bases and J 3 bases; bases outside gene matches: 4. From germline, CDR1 is SGHRS and CDR2 YFSETQ. DNA for the CDR3: TGCGCCAGCTCGGGGGGATATGGGGCCAACGTCCTGACTTTC. This sequence encodes CASSGGYGANVLTF.

The chain carries TRBV2 and TRBJ2-7, with 8 bases fitting TRBD2. The CDR3 spans 18 residues. V lost 6 bases to trimming and J lost 0 bases; unmatched junction nucleotides: 16. CDR1 and CDR2 from the germline V gene are SNHLY and FYNNEI. CDR3 loop: CASSLASGGTVTSYEQYV. CDR3 in DNA: TGTGCCAGCAGCCTCGCCTCGGGAGGGACGGTAACCTCCTACGAGCAGTACGTC.

As DNA, the CDR3 is TGTGCCAGCTCCCTTGGGACATTTTCCTACAATGAGCAGTTCTTC. It codes for CASSLGTFSYNEQFF. V and J are TRBV18 and TRBJ2-1; maybe TRBD1 (6 bases). This CDR3 spans 15 amino acids. In germline, CDR1 is KGHSH, CDR2 LQKENI. V was clipped by 6 bases and J by 1 base, with 13 bases between them.

This chain connects TRBV19 to TRBJ1-5; 7 bases line up with TRBD1. The CDR3 contains 15 residues. Germline V gene sequence: CDR1 LNHDA, CDR2 SQIVND (reference sequence). V gave up 5 bases and J gave up 6 bases; unmatched junction bases: 10. The CDR3 is CASSVRQGMRQPQHF. DNA of the CDR3: TGTGCCAGTAGTGTCAGACAGGGAATGCGTCAGCCCCAGCATTTT. Variable domain in full (rest from reference TRBV19 and TRBJ1-5): DGGITQSPKYLFRKEGQNVTLSCEQNLNHDAMYWYRQDPGQGLRLIYYSQIVNDFQKGDIAEGYSVSREKKESFPLTVTSAQKNPTAFYLCASSVRQGMRQPQHFGDGTRLSIL.

The chain recombines TRBV5-8 with TRBJ1-6, with a weak D call TRBD1 (6 bases). Germline CDR1 SGHTS, CDR2 YDEGEE. V shed 3 bases and J shed 6 bases, with 19 bases lying between them. The CDR3 consists of 17 residues. CDR3 sequence reads: CASSSRGPGGSNSPLHF. In nucleotides, the CDR3 is TGTGCCAGCAGCTCCCGGGGGCCCGGGGGGTCTAATTCACCCCTCCACTTT.

For this clone: At one end, the junction sequence differs from germline, possibly due to a read error. The chain recombines TRBV6-5 with TRBJ1-2; possibly TRBD1 for D (6 bases). This CDR3 comprises 11 residues. Germline-derived CDR1 and CDR2 are MNHEY and SVGAGI. The CDR3, as DNA: TGTGCCAGCAGTGACTCCAGGGGTTACGCCTTC. Its translation: CASSDSRGYAF.

The V and J genes are TRBV6-5 and TRBJ2-5; 7 bases match TRBD2. This CDR3 has 13 amino acids. V lost 6 bases and J lost 1; bases outside the gene matches: 2. Germline values: CDR1 MNHEY, CDR2 SVGAGI. In nucleotides, the CDR3 is TGTGCCAGCAGGTCTAGCGGCCAAGAGACCCAGTACTTC. Translating it yields CASRSSGQETQYF.